This TCR beta chain was recovered during a study of blood T cell repertoires in COVID-19. On the study more broadly: Specimens from acute and convalescent COVID-19 originated in the United States, Italy and Spain. PBMCs, B-cell-depleted T cells, or T cells provided the cDNA or gDNA that made up the material.

Authors' methods: Cell counts per sample came from amplifying reference gene primers. The repertoire was sequenced with immunoSEQ multiplex PCR; TCRdb's copy has only in-frame clones and lacks some. The V and J calls and clone size come from that table; D and trimming were worked out from the DNA. The sample gives more than 90,000 clones, 81% of which show up once; roughly 4.1% is in the top ten. Trimming removed 7 bases at V and 2 bases at J, with 9 bases between. The CDR3 covers 13 residues. The chain links TRBV12-3 or TRBV12-4 to TRBJ2-1, with a possible D match to TRBD2 (5 bases). The sequencing input was peripheral blood. The receptor was derived from a man aged 55 to 70 with acute or convalescent COVID-19. DNA of the CDR3: TGTGCCAGCACCAGCGGTACCTACAATGAGCAGTTCTTC. As protein: CASTSGTYNEQFF.